These 23 T cell receptor beta chains share one sample of origin, sequenced in a study of CD8 T cells in Susac syndrome. It was with random hexamers that roughly 0.5 to 1 ug RNA was reverse transcribed. One entry per CDR3 protein, called by TCRdb with MiXCR from the immunoSEQ multiplex PCR reads. The sample lists roughly 180,000 distinct CDR3 sequences, over 85% seen once, with roughly 0.1% in the top ten. Sample: CD4+ T cells from PBMCs. The source is a human donor with multiple sclerosis.

CDR3 nucleotide sequence: TGTGCCAGCAGCCAAGATCCCGCTAGCTCGTACGAGCAGTACTTC. Protein: CASSQDPASSYEQYF. The J gene is TRBJ2-7, the V gene TRBV4-2, with a possible D match to TRBD2 (5 bases). Per germline, CDR1 LGHNA and CDR2 YNFKEQ. This CDR3 contains 15 residues. Deletions cut 0 bases from V and 4 bases from J, with 13 bases between.

This rearrangement joins TRBV20-1 to TRBJ2-3, with 7 bases fitting TRBD2. Germline V lookup: CDR1 DFQATT, CDR2 SNEGSKA (reference sequence). This CDR3 has 14 residues. Trimming took 3 bases from V and 0 from J; bases not matched to a gene: 3. The CDR3 nucleotides read TGCAGTGCTAGTCTAGCGGATAGCACAGATACGCAGTATTTT. It is translated as CSASLADSTDTQYF.

The rearrangement uses TRBV10-3 and TRBJ2-5, with D possibly being TRBD1 or TRBD2 (5 bases each). V was pared by 4 bases and J by 2 bases, with 11 bases between. The CDR3 totals 14 residues. Germline loops: CDR1 ENHRY, CDR2 SYGVKD. The CDR3, as DNA: TGTGCCATCAGTGTCGGGGACGGACAAGAGACCCAGTACTTC. It yields the protein CAISVGDGQETQYF.

This chain joins TRBV15 and TRBJ1-4; 7 bases are shared with TRBD1. V shed 1 base, J shed 11 bases, and the junction held 16 bases outside the gene matches. The CDR3 has 17 residues. Germline V gives CDR1 LNHNV, CDR2 YYDKDF (reference sequence). CDR3 DNA: TGTGCCACCAGCAGAGCAAACTACGACAGGGCGGGAGGGAAACTGTTTTTT. Translating gives CATSRANYDRAGGKLFF. The complete variable domain, with remaining parts taken from reference TRBV15 and TRBJ1-4, reads DAMVIQNPRYQVTQFGKPVTLSCSQTLNHNVMYWYQQKSSQAPKLLFHYYDKDFNNEADTPDNFQSRRPNTSFCFLDIRSPGLGDTAMYLCATSRANYDRAGGKLFFGSGTQLSVL.

The chain couples TRBV18 to TRBJ2-5, with D possibly TRBD2 on 5 matching bases. This CDR3 comprises 16 residues. Germline-derived CDR1 and CDR2 are KGHSH and LQKENI. Trimming took 5 bases from V and 5 from J, leaving 21 bases between them. CDR3 amino acids: CASSSNQRGRGETQYF. The CDR3 nucleotides read TGTGCCAGCTCATCAAACCAACGAGGGCGCGGGGAGACCCAGTACTTC. Full variable domain (remainder filled in from reference TRBV18 and TRBJ2-5): NAGVMQNPRHLVRRRGQEARLRCSPMKGHSHVYWYRQLPEEGLKFMVYLQKENIIDESGMPKERFSAEFPKEGPSILRIQQVVRGDSAAYFCASSSNQRGRGETQYFGPGTRLLVL.

The chain links TRBV11-1 to TRBJ2-1, with TRBD1 identical over 7 bases. This CDR3 is built from 15 residues. The V segment lost 6 bases and the J segment 2 bases; nucleotides outside the gene matches: 7. CDR1 is SGHAT, CDR2 FQDESV, per germline (reference sequence). The CDR3 reads CASSRQGETYNEQFF. CDR3 DNA sequence: TGTGCCAGCAGTCGACAGGGTGAGACCTACAATGAGCAGTTCTTC.

The CDR3 nucleotides read TGTGCCAGCAGCTCCGGACAGGATGTTAACGAGCAGTACTTC. This codes for CASSSGQDVNEQYF. The J gene is TRBJ2-7, the V gene TRBV3-1; TRBD1 aligns across 7 bases. V shed 5 bases and J 5 bases; nucleotides not matched to a gene: 9. Germline CDR1 is LGHDT and CDR2 is YNNKEL (reference sequence). The CDR3 is 14 residues long.

V and J are TRBV28 and TRBJ1-5, with D possibly being TRBD1 (6 bases). This CDR3 is 12 amino acids long. Germline V gene data show CDR1 as MDHEN and CDR2 as SYDVKM. Trimming left V 2 bases short and J 10 bases short, with 9 bases between. The CDR3, as DNA: TGTGCCAGCAGTTTACGGGACACTCCCCAGCATTTT. This translates into CASSLRDTPQHF.

This chain joins TRBV12-3 or TRBV12-4 and TRBJ2-1; maybe TRBD1 (5 bases). Trimming removed 6 bases from V and 3 bases from J, with 21 bases in between. CDR3 size: 17 residues. DNA for the CDR3: TGTGCCAGCAGCCCCCCCCCGGGCCCAGGGCACTACAATGAGCAGTTCTTC. It specifies CASSPPPGPGHYNEQFF.

The V call is TRBV20-1, the J call TRBJ1-5; D is possibly TRBD1 (5 bases). This CDR3 region has 14 residues. V was cut by 0 bases and J by 2 bases, with 8 bases left in between. Germline V lookup: CDR1 DFQATT, CDR2 SNEGSKA (reference sequence). CDR3 amino acids: CSAREGGGNQPQHF. The CDR3 DNA follows: TGCAGTGCTAGAGAGGGGGGGGGCAATCAGCCCCAGCATTTT.

The chain couples TRBV20-1 to TRBJ2-7; TRBD2 is a possible D gene (5 bases). CDR1 DFQATT and CDR2 SNEGSKA come from the germline V gene (reference sequence). Trimming pared 3 bases from V and 2 bases from J, leaving 11 bases between. This CDR3 is built from 13 residues. CDR3 sequence: CSASSLVAYEQYF. CDR3 DNA sequence: TGCAGTGCTAGTTCACTAGTCGCCTACGAGCAGTACTTC.

The rearrangement uses TRBV29-1 and TRBJ1-2; 12 positions match TRBD1. This CDR3 comprises 13 residues. Per the germline V gene, CDR1 is SQVTM and CDR2 is ANQGSEA. J gave up 7 bases and V 7 bases, and 7 bases lay outside the gene matches. The CDR3 loop reads CSGTGTGGFGYTF. As DNA, the CDR3 is TGCAGCGGTACCGGGACAGGGGGCTTTGGCTACACCTTC. Full variable domain (rest looked up from reference TRBV29-1 and TRBJ1-2): SAVISQKPSRDICQRGTSLTIQCQVDSQVTMMFWYRQQPGQSLTLIATANQGSEATYESGFVIDKFPISRPNLTFSTLTVSNMSPEDSSIYLCSGTGTGGFGYTFGSGTRLTVV.

This clonotype was seen a single time. This chain connects TRBV30 to TRBJ1-5; no clear D. The germline V and J ends were trimmed by 0 bases and 4 bases, with 4 bases remaining between them. Germline V gene sequence: CDR1 GTSNPN, CDR2 SVGIG (reference sequence). The CDR3 has 12 amino acids. The CDR3 DNA is TGTGCCTGGAGTGTAACGAATCAGCCCCAGCATTTT. This translates into CAWSVTNQPQHF. The variable domain in full, completed from reference TRBV30 and TRBJ1-5, reads SQTIHQWPATLVQPVGSPLSLECTVEGTSNPNLYWYRQAAGRGLQLLFYSVGIGQISSEVPQNLSASRPQDRQFILSSKKLLLSDSGFYLCAWSVTNQPQHFGDGTRLSIL.

This chain joins TRBV12-3 or TRBV12-4 and TRBJ1-5; tentative D call: TRBD1 (6 bases). This CDR3 comprises 15 residues. Trimming took off 5 bases at V and 3 bases at J, with 14 bases between the two ends. The chain's CDR3 is CASSTRRTANQPQHF. The CDR3 region has the DNA TGTGCCAGCAGTACCCGAAGGACAGCCAATCAGCCCCAGCATTTT.

The rearrangement links TRBV10-1 to TRBJ2-1; 12 bases are a match to TRBD2. This CDR3 contains 15 residues. Germline CDR1 and CDR2: WNHNN and SYGVQD (reference sequence). J was trimmed by 6 bases and V by 5 bases; bases with no gene match: 5. The chain's CDR3 is CASSSSGRALNEQFF. DNA of the CDR3: TGCGCCAGCAGTTCTAGCGGGAGGGCCCTCAATGAGCAGTTCTTC.

The V and J genes are TRBV5-1 and TRBJ1-4, with unresolved D. The CDR3 contains 14 residues. V gave up 0 bases and J gave up 4 bases, with 7 bases separating them. Germline CDR1 SGHRS, CDR2 YFSETQ. Written as DNA, the CDR3 is TGCGCCAGCAGCTTGGACGCTTATAATGAAAAACTGTTTTTT. Translated, it gives CASSLDAYNEKLFF. Based on the CDR3 plus reference TRBV5-1 and TRBJ1-4, the full variable domain is KAGVTQTPRYLIKTRGQQVTLSCSPISGHRSVSWYQQTPGQGLQFLFEYFSETQRNKGNFPGRFSGRQFSNSRSEMNVSTLELGDSALYLCASSLDAYNEKLFFGSGTQLSVL.

The rearrangement links TRBV14 to TRBJ1-3, with TRBD1 as a possible D gene (6 bases). CDR3 length equals 18 residues. Trimming removed 0 bases at V and 0 bases at J, with 15 bases between. Germline V gene data show CDR1 as SGHDN and CDR2 as FVKESK. CDR3 sequence (DNA): TGTGCCAGCAGCCAAGATGGACAGCTAATGAACTCTGGAAACACCATATATTTT. Translating it yields CASSQDGQLMNSGNTIYF.

The chain is built from TRBV5-4 and TRBJ2-3; D possibly matches TRBD1 or TRBD2 (5 bases each). Trimming left V 4 bases short and J 1 base short, with 13 bases between. Germline V gene lookup returns CDR1 SGHNT and CDR2 YYREEE (reference sequence). This CDR3 region has 15 residues. The CDR3 coding sequence is TGTGCCAGCAGCCGTGGGGGTCCTCGCACAGATACGCAGTATTTT. Protein sequence: CASSRGGPRTDTQYF. The whole variable domain, remainder taken from reference TRBV5-4 and TRBJ2-3, is ETGVTQSPTHLIKTRGQQVTLRCSSQSGHNTVSWYQQALGQGPQFIFQYYREEENGRGNFPPRFSGLQFPNYSSELNVNALELDDSALYLCASSRGGPRTDTQYFGPGTRLTVL.

The rearrangement links TRBV30 to TRBJ1-3; possibly TRBD1 for D (5 bases). CDR3 size: 13 residues. With 0 bases removed from V and 4 bases from J, the gap between germline ends came to 7 bases. Germline CDR1 GTSNPN, CDR2 SVGIG (reference sequence). CDR3 sequence: CAWSVGAGNTIYF. CDR3 nucleotide sequence: TGTGCCTGGAGTGTAGGGGCAGGAAACACCATATATTTT.

The genes are TRBV19 and TRBJ2-5; 9 bases are shared with TRBD2. The CDR3 extends over 15 amino acids. Germline V gene lookup returns CDR1 LNHDA and CDR2 SQIVND (reference sequence). After removal of 3 bases from V and 2 bases from J, the junction contained 4 bases not matched to a gene. In DNA form, the CDR3 reads TGTGCCAGTAGTATTCTGACTAGCGGACAAGAGACCCAGTACTTC. Translated, it gives CASSILTSGQETQYF.

The chain carries TRBV28 and TRBJ2-3, with unresolved D. Germline CDR1 MDHEN, CDR2 SYDVKM. CDR3 size: 14 residues. V lost 4 bases and J 5 bases, leaving 13 bases between the germline ends. The CDR3 sequence: CASSYAMEKDTQYF. For the CDR3, the DNA is TGTGCCAGCAGTTATGCCATGGAGAAAGATACGCAGTATTTT.

The chain carries TRBV20-1 and TRBJ2-1; the D gene is possibly TRBD2 (5 bases). CDR1 is DFQATT, CDR2 SNEGSKA, per germline (reference sequence). This CDR3 contains 14 residues. V lost 0 bases, J lost 10 bases, and 16 bases lay in between. The DNA of the CDR3 is TGCAGTGCTAGAGATCCAGCGGCTCTTTCCGAGCAGTTCTTC. Translation: CSARDPAALSEQFF.

This chain links TRBV28 with TRBJ1-5; TRBD1 aligns across 12 bases. The germline gives CDR1 MDHEN, CDR2 SYDVKM. CDR3 length: 17 residues. The V and J ends lost 5 bases and 7 bases, in that order; junction bases with no gene match: 12. CDR3 sequence (DNA): TGTGCCAGCAGTGTCCGGGGACAGGGGGCAACAGGACAGCCCCAGCATTTT. It is translated as CASSVRGQGATGQPQHF. The entire variable domain, with the rest obtained from reference TRBV28 and TRBJ1-5, is as follows: DVKVTQSSRYLVKRTGEKVFLECVQDMDHENMFWYRQDPGLGLRLIYFSYDVKMKEKGDIPEGYSVSREKKERFSLILESASTNQTSMYLCASSVRGQGATGQPQHFGDGTRLSIL.